These 17 T cell receptor beta chains were all obtained from the same sample, sequenced in a study of cytomegalovirus exposure and HLA in healthy donors. A multiplex PCR was run with 60 Vbeta primers and 13 Jbeta primers. This table comes from immunoSEQ multiplex PCR, and its TCRdb copy is limited to in-frame clones, with some not included. The sample lists roughly 130,000 clones; less than 85% were seen once. The sample was PBMCs. The receptors originated from a man under 40 in good health and CMV-seronegative.

The CDR3 loop reads CASSGQGGETQYF. The CDR3 nucleotides read TGTGCCAGCAGTGGACAGGGTGGCGAGACCCAGTACTTC. The rearrangement joins TRBV5-5 to TRBJ2-5, with TRBD1 identical over 8 bases. The germline V gene has CDR1 SGHKS and CDR2 YYEKEE (reference sequence). The CDR3 has 13 amino acids. Germline trimming cut 5 bases from V and 5 bases from J; bases unmatched to any gene: 5.

The CDR3 DNA sequence: TGTGCCAGCAGCTTAGGTCGCAGGGCAGGGGGCAATCAGCCCCAGCATTTT. It is translated as CASSLGRRAGGNQPQHF. This chain connects TRBV11-2 to TRBJ1-5, with TRBD1 as a possible D gene (6 bases). Germline lookup yields CDR1 SGHAT and CDR2 FQNNGV. The CDR3 consists of 17 residues. V was cut by 1 base and J by 2 bases, with 15 bases left in between.

This chain uses TRBV11-2 with TRBJ2-1; weak D call: TRBD2 (5 bases). Germline CDR1 is SGHAT and CDR2 is FQNNGV. The CDR3 length is 16 residues. Trimming removed 1 base at V and 3 bases at J, with 13 bases between. In nucleotides, the CDR3 is TGTGCCAGCAGCTTAGCCGGAGGTGAGCTCTACAATGAGCAGTTCTTC. It specifies CASSLAGGELYNEQFF.

In nucleotides, the CDR3 is TGTGCCAGCAGTTATGTCAGGGGCAGCTCCTACGAGCAGTACTTC. Its protein is CASSYVRGSSYEQYF. The chain has TRBV6-6 and TRBJ2-7; maybe TRBD1 (6 bases). Germline V gives CDR1 MNHNY, CDR2 SVGAGI (reference sequence). V was cut by 3 bases and J by 0 bases, with 12 bases left in between. This CDR3 region has 15 residues.

This chain uses TRBV6-6 with TRBJ2-1; D might be TRBD1 (6 bases). In germline, CDR1 is MNHNY, CDR2 SVGAGI (reference sequence). The length of the CDR3 is 15 residues. With 2 bases removed from V and 8 bases from J, the gap between germline ends came to 16 bases. The CDR3 reads CASSYQQEGGDEQFF. DNA for the CDR3: TGTGCCAGCAGTTACCAACAGGAAGGGGGAGATGAGCAGTTCTTC.

This chain links TRBV14 with TRBJ2-7; perhaps TRBD1 as D (5 bases). V lost 1 base to trimming and J lost 4 bases, with 14 bases between them. The germline CDR1 and CDR2 sequences are SGHDN and FVKESK. The CDR3 covers 15 residues. In DNA form, the CDR3 reads TGTGCCAGCAGCCAAGCACCAGGGCCTATATACGAGCAGTACTTC. This codes for CASSQAPGPIYEQYF.

V usage is TRBV5-1 and J usage is TRBJ2-7; 9 nucleotides agree with TRBD1. V shed 2 bases, J shed 7 bases, and the junction held 4 bases outside the gene matches. In germline, CDR1 is SGHRS, CDR2 YFSETQ. This CDR3 is built from 13 residues. CDR3 region: CASSFTGGREQYF. The CDR3, as DNA: TGCGCCAGCAGCTTCACAGGGGGCAGGGAGCAGTACTTC. Full variable domain (missing parts from reference TRBV5-1 and TRBJ2-7): KAGVTQTPRYLIKTRGQQVTLSCSPISGHRSVSWYQQTPGQGLQFLFEYFSETQRNKGNFPGRFSGRQFSNSRSEMNVSTLELGDSALYLCASSFTGGREQYFGPGTRLTVT.

The gene calls are TRBV19 and TRBJ1-2; TRBD1 aligns across 7 bases. The CDR3 is 14 amino acids. J lost 1 base, V lost 10 bases, and 9 bases had no gene match. Germline V gene lookup returns CDR1 LNHDA and CDR2 SQIVND (reference sequence). CDR3 nucleotides: TGTGCCACCAAAACAGGGGAGAATAACTATGGCTACACCTTC. Translating it yields CATKTGENNYGYTF.

V gene TRBV28 combines with J gene TRBJ2-3; TRBD2 matches at 10 bases. The length of the CDR3 is 19 residues. Germline V CDR1 and CDR2: MDHEN, SYDVKM. Trimming at V came to 3 bases and at J to 1 base, leaving 13 bases not matched to a gene. The CDR3 DNA reads TGTGCCAGCAGTTTCCCCACCAGACTAGCGGGCTGGGGCACAGATACGCAGTATTTT. Translation: CASSFPTRLAGWGTDTQYF.

As to this clone: Its ends do not fully match the called genes, so a read error is possible. The chain links TRBV13 to TRBJ1-5, with TRBD1 matching 7 bases. The CDR3 totals 17 residues. Germline lookup yields CDR1 PRHDT and CDR2 FYEKMQ (reference sequence). CDR3 amino acids: CASSRGPGDYSNQPQNF. CDR3 coding DNA: TGTGCCAGCAGCAGGGGGCCGGGAGATTATAGCAATCAGCCCCAGAATTTT.

V and J are TRBV19 and TRBJ2-2; D remains unclear. This CDR3 region has 13 residues. The V gene's germline CDR1 is LNHDA and CDR2 SQIVND (reference sequence). With 1 base removed from V and 5 bases from J, the gap between germline ends came to 5 bases. CDR3 residues: CASSIASTGELFF. DNA of the CDR3: TGTGCCAGTAGTATAGCTAGTACCGGGGAGCTGTTTTTT.

V is TRBV13 and J is TRBJ2-3, with no clear D. CDR1 is PRHDT, CDR2 FYEKMQ, per germline (reference sequence). Trimming pared 4 bases from V and 3 bases from J, leaving 14 bases between. The CDR3 contains 15 residues. This chain's CDR3 is CASSYSRTLTDTQYF. The CDR3 DNA reads as TGTGCCAGCAGCTATAGCCGAACACTGACAGATACGCAGTATTTT.

This clone was counted a few times. The V gene is TRBV7-2, the J gene TRBJ2-3; 8 bases match TRBD2. There are 17 residues in the CDR3. Germline CDR1 is SGHTA and CDR2 is FQGNSA. J gave up 4 bases and V 5 bases, and 14 bases lay outside the gene matches. The CDR3 nucleotides are TGTGCCAGCAGCGCCAAGGGAGCGGGAGTTGGGGCAGATACGCAGTATTTT. Its protein is CASSAKGAGVGADTQYF.

The chain combines TRBV30 with TRBJ1-4; 10 positions agree with TRBD1. This CDR3 has 14 residues. V trimming: 5 bases; J trimming: 7 bases; junction bases outside the gene matches: 7. Per germline, CDR1 GTSNPN and CDR2 SVGIG (reference sequence). Here the CDR3 DNA reads TGTGCCTGGCTGGGACAGGGGTGGAGTGAAAAACTGTTTTTT. It is translated as CAWLGQGWSEKLFF.

The V gene is TRBV27, the J gene TRBJ2-1; 14 bases are a match to TRBD2. The germline V gene has CDR1 MNHEY and CDR2 SMNVEV (reference sequence). With 4 bases clipped from V and 0 bases from J, the junction kept 8 bases outside the gene matches. The CDR3 totals 19 residues. The CDR3 loop is CASSSTGTSGGPSYNEQFF. Here the CDR3 DNA reads TGTGCCAGCAGTTCAACCGGGACTAGCGGGGGTCCCTCCTACAATGAGCAGTTCTTC.

This chain uses TRBV4-3 with TRBJ1-2; D gene ambiguous. CDR3 size: 17 residues. CDR1 is LGHNA and CDR2 is YSLEER in the germline V gene. Trimming shortened V by 0 bases and J by 1 base, and 15 bases separated the two germline ends. The chain's CDR3 is CASSQELVDGLNYGYTF. The CDR3 coding sequence is TGCGCCAGCAGCCAAGAACTTGTGGACGGACTTAACTATGGCTACACCTTC.

V is TRBV18 and J is TRBJ2-3; 10 nucleotides align to TRBD2. The CDR3 consists of 16 residues. The germline gives CDR1 KGHSH, CDR2 LQKENI. Losses at the gene ends were 1 base for V and 6 bases for J; bases not matched to a gene: 7. CDR3 coding DNA: TGTGCCAGCTCACCACTGCTAGCGGGAGATCCCGATACGCAGTATTTT. Protein product: CASSPLLAGDPDTQYF.